This T cell receptor (beta chain) was recovered during a study of blood T cell repertoires in COVID-19. Overall study: PBMCs, B-cell-depleted T cells, or T cells provided the cDNA or gDNA that made up the material.

As processed by the authors: Quantification of nucleated cells was approximated via reference gene primer amplification. Profiling relied on immunoSEQ multiplex PCR, and the TCRdb table lists in-frame clones only, not all of them. Clonal size and the V and J genes are those of that table, whereas D and trimming came from the DNA. The sample has approximately 100,000 clones, approximately 70% seen once; the top ten hold about 6%. Germline V gene lookup returns CDR1 SEHNR and CDR2 FQNEAQ (reference sequence). The CDR3 spans 14 residues. After removal of 3 bases from V and 4 bases from J, the junction contained 3 bases not matched to a gene.

The sample taken for sequencing was peripheral blood. The chain combines TRBV7-9 with TRBJ2-5; 9 bases fit TRBD2. The TCR was taken from a man of 80 years or more with acute or convalescent COVID-19. The CDR3 loop reads CASSFSGSTETQYF. The CDR3 nucleotides read TGTGCCAGCAGCTTTAGCGGGAGCACAGAGACCCAGTACTTC.